This TCR beta chain was obtained from a study of shared clonotypes between healthy human individuals. Broader study findings: Rarefaction curves obtained for sorted subsets showed sequencing incomplete despite large depth. Naive subsets tended to show greater estimated richness than memory subsets.

Authors' data handling: From ImmunoSEQ came sequences covering only the junction and carrying no quality scores, so filtering differed. Sequenced by immunoSEQ multiplex PCR; TCRdb stores in-frame clones only, minus some. V and J calls plus clone size are reproduced from that table; the DNA served to infer D and trimming. The repertoire holds about 92,000 clones, approximately 70% seen once, with roughly 52% in the top ten. Germline trimming cut 1 base from V and 3 bases from J; bases unmatched to any gene: 2. CDR3 length: 15 amino acids. Germline CDR1 SGHVS, CDR2 FNYEAQ. This clone came up once. Its antigen is unknown.

This clonotype originated in a man aged 25-45 years in good health. The sample comprised memory CD8+ T cells sorted from blood. Noted subset: CD45RO+ cells pooled with CCR7-negative TemRA cells. The rearrangement joins TRBV7-6 to TRBJ2-5; 10 bases are shared with TRBD2. The CDR3 region is CASSLGLAGKETQYF. In DNA form, the CDR3 reads TGTGCCAGCAGCTTAGGACTAGCGGGCAAAGAGACCCAGTACTTC.